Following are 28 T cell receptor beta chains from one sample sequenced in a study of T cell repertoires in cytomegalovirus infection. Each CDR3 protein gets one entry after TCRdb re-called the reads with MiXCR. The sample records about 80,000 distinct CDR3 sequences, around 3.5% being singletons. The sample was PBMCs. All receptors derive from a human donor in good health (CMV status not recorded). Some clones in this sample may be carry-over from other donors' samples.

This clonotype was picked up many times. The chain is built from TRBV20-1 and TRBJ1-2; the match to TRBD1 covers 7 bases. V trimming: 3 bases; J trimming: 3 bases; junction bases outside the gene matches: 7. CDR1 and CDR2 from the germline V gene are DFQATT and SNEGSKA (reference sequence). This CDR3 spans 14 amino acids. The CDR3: CSASRGGTDYGYTF. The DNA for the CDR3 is TGCAGTGCTAGTAGAGGTGGGACAGACTATGGCTACACCTTC.

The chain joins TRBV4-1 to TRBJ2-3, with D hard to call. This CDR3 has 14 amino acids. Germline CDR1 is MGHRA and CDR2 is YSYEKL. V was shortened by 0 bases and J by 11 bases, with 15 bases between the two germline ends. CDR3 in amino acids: CASSQDLDQRVQYF. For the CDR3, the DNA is TGCGCCAGCAGCCAAGATCTGGACCAGAGAGTGCAGTATTTT.

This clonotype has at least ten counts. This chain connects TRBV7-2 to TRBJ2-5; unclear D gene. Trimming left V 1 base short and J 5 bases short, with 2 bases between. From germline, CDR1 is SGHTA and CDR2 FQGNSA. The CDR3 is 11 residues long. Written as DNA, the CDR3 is TGTGCCAGCAGCTTAGTGGAGACCCAGTACTTC. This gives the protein CASSLVETQYF.

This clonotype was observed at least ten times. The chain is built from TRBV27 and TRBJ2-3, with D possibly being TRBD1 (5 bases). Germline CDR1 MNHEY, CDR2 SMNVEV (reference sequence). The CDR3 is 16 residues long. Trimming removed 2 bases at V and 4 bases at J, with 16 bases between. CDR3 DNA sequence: TGTGCCAGCAGTTTACTAGACAGAAAAGGGGCAGATACGCAGTATTTT. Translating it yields CASSLLDRKGADTQYF.

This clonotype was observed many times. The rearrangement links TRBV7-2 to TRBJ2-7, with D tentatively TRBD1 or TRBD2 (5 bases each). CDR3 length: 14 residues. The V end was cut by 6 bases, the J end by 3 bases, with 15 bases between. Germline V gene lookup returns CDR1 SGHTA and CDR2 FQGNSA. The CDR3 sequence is CASSTRGESYEQYF. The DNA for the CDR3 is TGTGCCAGCAGTACAAGGGGAGAGAGCTACGAGCAGTACTTC. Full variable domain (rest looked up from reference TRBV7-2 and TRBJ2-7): GAGVSQSPSNKVTEKGKDVELRCDPISGHTALYWYRQSLGQGLEFLIYFQGNSAPDKSGLPSDRFSAERTGGSVSTLTIQRTQQEDSAVYLCASSTRGESYEQYFGPGTRLTVT.

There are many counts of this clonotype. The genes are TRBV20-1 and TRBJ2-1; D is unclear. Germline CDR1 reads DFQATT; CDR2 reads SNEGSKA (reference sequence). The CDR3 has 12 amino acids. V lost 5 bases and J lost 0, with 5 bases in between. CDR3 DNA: TGCAGTGCTGCAGACTCCTACAATGAGCAGTTCTTC. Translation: CSAADSYNEQFF.

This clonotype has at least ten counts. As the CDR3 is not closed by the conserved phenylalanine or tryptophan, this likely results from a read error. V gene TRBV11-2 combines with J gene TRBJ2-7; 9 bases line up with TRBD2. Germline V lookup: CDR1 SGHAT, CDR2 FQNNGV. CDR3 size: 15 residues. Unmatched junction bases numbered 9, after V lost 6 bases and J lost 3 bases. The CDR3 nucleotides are TGTGCCAGCAGACCGCTAGCGGGGCCCCTCTACGAGCAGTACTCC. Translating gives CASRPLAGPLYEQYS.

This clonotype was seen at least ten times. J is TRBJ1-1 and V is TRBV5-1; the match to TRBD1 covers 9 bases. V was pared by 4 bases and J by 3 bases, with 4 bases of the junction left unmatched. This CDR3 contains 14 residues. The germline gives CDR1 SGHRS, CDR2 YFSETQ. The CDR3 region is CASSDGQGYTEAFF. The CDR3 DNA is TGCGCCAGCAGCGACGGACAGGGGTACACTGAAGCTTTCTTT.

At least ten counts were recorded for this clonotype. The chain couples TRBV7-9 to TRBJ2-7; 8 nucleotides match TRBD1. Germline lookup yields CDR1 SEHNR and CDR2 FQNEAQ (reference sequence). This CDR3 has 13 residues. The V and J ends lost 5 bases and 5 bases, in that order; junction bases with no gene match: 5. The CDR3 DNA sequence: TGTGCCAGCAGCCCGACAGGGGCCCACGAGCAGTACTTC. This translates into CASSPTGAHEQYF.

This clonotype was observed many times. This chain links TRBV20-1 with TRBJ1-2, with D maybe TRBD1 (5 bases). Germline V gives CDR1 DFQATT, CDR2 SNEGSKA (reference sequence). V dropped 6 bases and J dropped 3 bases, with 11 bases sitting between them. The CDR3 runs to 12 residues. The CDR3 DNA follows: TGCAGTGCCACCGGGACGGACTATGGCTACACCTTC. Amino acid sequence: CSATGTDYGYTF.

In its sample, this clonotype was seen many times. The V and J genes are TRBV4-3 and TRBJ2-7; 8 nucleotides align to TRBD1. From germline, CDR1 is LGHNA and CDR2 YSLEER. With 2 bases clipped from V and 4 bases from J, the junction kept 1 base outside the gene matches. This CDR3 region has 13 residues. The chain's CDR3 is CASSQRQGYEQYF. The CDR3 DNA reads TGCGCCAGCAGCCAAAGACAGGGGTACGAGCAGTACTTC.

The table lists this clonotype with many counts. CDR3 region: CASRKPGTSGGTQYF. The CDR3 nucleotides are TGTGCCAGCAGAAAACCCGGGACTAGCGGGGGGACCCAGTACTTC. The V gene is TRBV12-3 or TRBV12-4, the J gene TRBJ2-5, with TRBD2 matching 14 bases. V trimming: 6 bases; J trimming: 7 bases; junction bases outside the gene matches: 7. This CDR3 has 15 amino acids.

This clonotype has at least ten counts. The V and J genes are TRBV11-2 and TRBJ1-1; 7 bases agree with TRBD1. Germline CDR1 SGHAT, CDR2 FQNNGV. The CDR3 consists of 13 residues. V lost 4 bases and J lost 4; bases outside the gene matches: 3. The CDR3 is CASSSRGATEAFF. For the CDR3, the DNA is TGTGCCAGCAGCTCCAGGGGGGCCACTGAAGCTTTCTTT.

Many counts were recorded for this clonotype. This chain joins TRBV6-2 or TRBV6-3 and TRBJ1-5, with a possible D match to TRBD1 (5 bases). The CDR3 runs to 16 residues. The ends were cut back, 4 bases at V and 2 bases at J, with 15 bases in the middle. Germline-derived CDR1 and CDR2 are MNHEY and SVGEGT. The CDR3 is CASSSNQGTGNQPQHF. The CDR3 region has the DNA TGTGCCAGCAGTTCAAACCAGGGTACTGGCAATCAGCCCCAGCATTTT.

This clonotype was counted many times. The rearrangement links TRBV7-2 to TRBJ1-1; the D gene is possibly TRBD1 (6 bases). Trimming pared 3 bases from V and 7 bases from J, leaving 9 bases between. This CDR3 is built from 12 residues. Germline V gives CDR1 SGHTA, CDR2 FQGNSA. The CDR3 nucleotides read TGTGCCAGCAGCTTTCACAGGGTTGAAGCTTTCTTT. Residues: CASSFHRVEAFF.

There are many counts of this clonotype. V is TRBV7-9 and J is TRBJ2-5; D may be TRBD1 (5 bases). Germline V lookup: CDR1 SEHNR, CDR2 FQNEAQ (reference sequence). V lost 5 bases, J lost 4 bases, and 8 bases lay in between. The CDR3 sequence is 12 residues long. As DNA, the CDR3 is TGTGCCAGCAGCCGACAGTTAGAGACCCAGTACTTC. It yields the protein CASSRQLETQYF.

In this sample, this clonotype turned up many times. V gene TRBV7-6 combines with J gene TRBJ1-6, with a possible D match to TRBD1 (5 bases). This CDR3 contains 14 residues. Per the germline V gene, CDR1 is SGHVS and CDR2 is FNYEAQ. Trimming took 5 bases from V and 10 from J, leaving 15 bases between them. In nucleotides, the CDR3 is TGTGCCAGCAGCCAGCAACAGGTGGGGTCACCCCTCCACTTT. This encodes CASSQQQVGSPLHF. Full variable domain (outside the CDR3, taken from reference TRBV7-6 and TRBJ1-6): GAGVSQSPRYKVTKRGQDVALRCDPISGHVSLYWYRQALGQGPEFLTYFNYEAQQDKSGLPNDRFSAERPEGSISTLTIQRTEQRDSAMYRCASSQQQVGSPLHFGNGTRLTVT.

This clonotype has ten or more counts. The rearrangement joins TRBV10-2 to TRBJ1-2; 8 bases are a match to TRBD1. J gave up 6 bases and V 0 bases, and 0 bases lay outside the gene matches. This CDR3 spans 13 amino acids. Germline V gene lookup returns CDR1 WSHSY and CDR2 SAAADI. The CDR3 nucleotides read TGCGCCAGCAGTGAGTCGACAGGGGATGGCTACACCTTC. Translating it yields CASSESTGDGYTF.

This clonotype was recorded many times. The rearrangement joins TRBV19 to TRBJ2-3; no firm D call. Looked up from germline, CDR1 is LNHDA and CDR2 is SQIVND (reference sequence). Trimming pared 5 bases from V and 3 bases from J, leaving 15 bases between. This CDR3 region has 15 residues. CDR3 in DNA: TGTGCCAGTAGTCCCCATTGGGGTGGTACAGATACGCAGTATTTT. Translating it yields CASSPHWGGTDTQYF.

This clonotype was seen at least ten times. As DNA, the CDR3 is TGCGCCAGCAGTCCACAATGTCAGCCCCAGCATTTT. This sequence encodes CASSPQCQPQHF. This chain links TRBV23-1 with TRBJ1-5; D uncertain. TRBV23-1 is annotated as an ORF whose role is uncertain. Trimming took off 4 bases at V and 6 bases at J, with 7 bases between the two ends. The CDR3 has 12 residues.

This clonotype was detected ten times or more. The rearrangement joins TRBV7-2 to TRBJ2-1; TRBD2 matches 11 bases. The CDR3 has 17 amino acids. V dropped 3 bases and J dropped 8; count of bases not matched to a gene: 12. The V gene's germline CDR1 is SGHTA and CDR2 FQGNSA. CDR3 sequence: CASSFNVAGGLYDEQFF. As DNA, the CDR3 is TGTGCCAGCAGCTTTAACGTAGCGGGGGGGCTTTACGATGAGCAGTTCTTC. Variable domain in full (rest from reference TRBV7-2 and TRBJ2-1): GAGVSQSPSNKVTEKGKDVELRCDPISGHTALYWYRQSLGQGLEFLIYFQGNSAPDKSGLPSDRFSAERTGGSVSTLTIQRTQQEDSAVYLCASSFNVAGGLYDEQFFGPGTRLTVL.

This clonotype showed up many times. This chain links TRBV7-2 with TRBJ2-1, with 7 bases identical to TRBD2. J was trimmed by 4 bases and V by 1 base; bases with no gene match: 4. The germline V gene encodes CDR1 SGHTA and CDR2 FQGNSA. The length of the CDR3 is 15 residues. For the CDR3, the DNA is TGTGCCAGCAGCTTAGATCTAGCGGCGTACAATGAGCAGTTCTTC. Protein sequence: CASSLDLAAYNEQFF.

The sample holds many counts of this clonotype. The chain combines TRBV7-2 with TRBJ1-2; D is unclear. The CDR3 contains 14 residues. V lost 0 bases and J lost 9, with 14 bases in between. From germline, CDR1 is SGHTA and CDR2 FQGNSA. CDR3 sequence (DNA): TGTGCCAGCAGCTTAGCGCGAGTTAGCAGGAGCTACACCTTC. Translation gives CASSLARVSRSYTF.

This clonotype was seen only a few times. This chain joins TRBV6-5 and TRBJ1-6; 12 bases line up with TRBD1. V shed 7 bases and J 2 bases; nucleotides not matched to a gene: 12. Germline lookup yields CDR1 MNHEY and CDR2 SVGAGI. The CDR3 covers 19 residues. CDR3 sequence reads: CASTKGTGGARTYNSPLHF. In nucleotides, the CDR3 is TGTGCCAGCACCAAGGGGACAGGGGGCGCCCGGACCTATAATTCACCCCTCCACTTT.

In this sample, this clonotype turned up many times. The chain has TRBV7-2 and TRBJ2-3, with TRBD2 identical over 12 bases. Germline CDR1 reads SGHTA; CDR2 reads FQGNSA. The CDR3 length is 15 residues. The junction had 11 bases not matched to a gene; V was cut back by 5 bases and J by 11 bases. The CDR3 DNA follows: TGTGCCAGCAGCCCGACTAGCGGGGGCCCAAGCAGGCAGTATTTT. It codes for CASSPTSGGPSRQYF.

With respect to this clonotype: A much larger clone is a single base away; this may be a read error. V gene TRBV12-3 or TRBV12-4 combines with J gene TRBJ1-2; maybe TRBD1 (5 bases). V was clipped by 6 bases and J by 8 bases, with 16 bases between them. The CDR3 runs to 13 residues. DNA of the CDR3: TGTGCCAGCAGACAGGTCCCCCCGGAAGGCTACACCTTC. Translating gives CASRQVPPEGYTF.

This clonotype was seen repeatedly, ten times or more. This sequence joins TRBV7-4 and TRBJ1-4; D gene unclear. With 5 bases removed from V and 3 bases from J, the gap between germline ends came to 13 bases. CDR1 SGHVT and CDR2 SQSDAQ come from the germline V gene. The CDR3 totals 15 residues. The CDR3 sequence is CASSSLKRANEKLFF. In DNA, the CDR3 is TGTGCCAGCAGCAGTCTTAAGCGGGCTAATGAAAAACTGTTTTTT. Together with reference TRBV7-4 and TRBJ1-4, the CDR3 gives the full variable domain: GAGVSQSPRYKVAKRGRDVALRCDSISGHVTLYWYRQTLGQGSEVLTYSQSDAQRDKSGRPSGRFSAERPERSVSTLKIQRTEQGDSAVYLCASSSLKRANEKLFFGSGTQLSVL.

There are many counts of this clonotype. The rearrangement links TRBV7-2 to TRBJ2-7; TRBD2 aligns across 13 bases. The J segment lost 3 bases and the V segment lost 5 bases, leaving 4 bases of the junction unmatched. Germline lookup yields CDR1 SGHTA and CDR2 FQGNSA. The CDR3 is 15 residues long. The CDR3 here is CASSLGLAGVYEQYF. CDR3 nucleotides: TGTGCCAGCAGCCTCGGACTAGCGGGAGTCTACGAGCAGTACTTC. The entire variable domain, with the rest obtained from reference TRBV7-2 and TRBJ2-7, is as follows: GAGVSQSPSNKVTEKGKDVELRCDPISGHTALYWYRQSLGQGLEFLIYFQGNSAPDKSGLPSDRFSAERTGGSVSTLTIQRTQQEDSAVYLCASSLGLAGVYEQYFGPGTRLTVT.